This entry concerns a single T cell receptor (beta chain). This specimen belongs to a study of preoperative IRX-2 immunotherapy in early breast cancer. Specified treatment: preoperative locoregional IRX-2 cytokine immunotherapy. Patients received preoperative, locoregional IRX-2 cytokine immunotherapy in a phase Ib study. The method was immunoSEQ multiplex PCR; TCRdb's version includes in-frame clones alone and lacks a portion of them. The sample records about 33,000 clones, roughly 90% being singletons. The sample in question was tumor tissue, obtained after IRX-2 immunotherapy. The receptor was derived from a human donor with breast cancer.

For the CDR3, the DNA is TGTGCCAGCAGCTTGAGAGTCGGGAATAATTCACCCCTCCACTTT. Protein: CASSLRVGNNSPLHF. The rearrangement joins TRBV11-3 to TRBJ1-6; D uncertain. Germline CDR1 reads SGHNT; CDR2 reads YENEEA. The V gene lost 3 bases and the J gene lost 5 bases, with 11 bases spanning the gap. The CDR3 is made up of 15 amino acids.